This TCR beta chain was identified in a study of OX40 agonist ivuxolimab in advanced cancers. Peripheral blood came from all dose cohorts at three timepoints. The CDR3 sequence is 20 residues long. CDR1 and CDR2 from the germline V gene are SGHRS and YFSETQ. The V and J ends lost 0 bases and 0 bases, in that order; junction bases with no gene match: 7. Profiled with immunoSEQ multiplex PCR; TCRdb holds only in-frame clones, not every one. Among tens of thousands of clones listed, 85% to 90% were seen once. Sequences were derived from CD4+ or CD8+ T cells sorted from blood, sampled in a trial of the OX40 agonist ivuxolimab. The clonotype comes from an adult with an advanced solid tumor such as melanoma, head and neck, liver or kidney cancer. The chain carries TRBV5-1 and TRBJ2-2; 14 nucleotides align to TRBD2. The CDR3 region has the DNA TGCGCCAGCAGCTTGGTCCCTCCGACTAGCGGGGGGGCGAACACCGGGGAGCTGTTTTTT. Protein product: CASSLVPPTSGGANTGELFF.